This T cell receptor beta chain was profiled in a study of shared clonotypes between healthy human individuals. Study at large: Each donor's CD8 memory used one plate, CD8 naive two, each CD4 subset three.

This table comes from immunoSEQ multiplex PCR, and its TCRdb copy is limited to in-frame clones, with some not included. This table holds about 610,000 clones, 96% found once. Positively selected for CCR7, the CD45RO-negative cells used as naive CD8 cells excluded terminally differentiated effector memory CD45RA+ cells. Caucasian adults residing in Nashville, Tennessee made up all the donors. The study's findings and limits: Roughly 5% of naive CD4 clonotypes were common to a few donors. Non-shared clonotypes displayed generation probabilities falling below those of clonotypes present in all four donors.

Worth noting for this clone: Antigen specificity is unknown. At one end, the junction sequence differs from germline, possibly due to a read error.

This CDR3 comprises 12 residues. Germline values: CDR1 WSHSY, CDR2 SAAADI. The gene calls are TRBV10-2 and TRBJ1-1; D gene ambiguous. The TCR was taken from a woman aged 25-40 years in good health. The sample was naive CD8+ T cells sorted from blood. The CDR3: CASTPGGPDAFF. CDR3 DNA sequence: TGCGCCAGCACCCCAGGAGGGCCTGACGCTTTCTTT.